The rows below give T cell receptor beta chains drawn from one sample of a study of CD8 T cells in ankylosing spondylitis. TCRdb ran MiXCR on the 5' RACE reads and lists one entry per CDR3 protein. The table lists over 95,000 distinct CDR3 sequences, 7.5% to 9% of them singletons. The specimen was blood, either unsorted or a sorted T cell fraction (not recorded which). These receptors were obtained from a male donor with ankylosing spondylitis or in good health (not recorded which). The CDR3 runs from the conserved cysteine through the conserved F or W. D genes are given only for firm matches. Only part of the rows carry a size: once, few, many, or a class if the clone is expanded.

TGCGCCAGCAGCCAAGGTATCACAAGCCAGAGCATTCAGTACTTC	CASSQGITSQSIQYF	.	few	TRBV4-3	TRBJ2-4
TGTGCCAGCAGCCAAGATAACTTGGGTTCAAGAGCTAATGAAAAACTGTTTTTT	CASSQDNLGSRANEKLFF	.	many	TRBV4-2	TRBJ1-4
TGTGCCAGCAGCCGAATGAGGGGGCTCCAACTGAACACTGAAGCTTTCTTT	CASSRMRGLQLNTEAFF	TRBD1	many	TRBV7-2	TRBJ1-1
TGCAGTGCTAGTTTGGCGGGGGGGACCTACGAGCAGTACTTC	CSASLAGGTYEQYF	TRBD2	many	TRBV20-1	TRBJ2-7
TGCAGTGCCACTACGGTGGATCGGACTTTCTTT	CSATTVDRTFF	.	.	TRBV20-1	TRBJ1-1
TGTGCCACCAGCAGAGATCAAGGGGAGGGTGAAAAACTGTTTTTT	CATSRDQGEGEKLFF	.	few	TRBV15	TRBJ1-4
TGTGCCAGCAGTCGAAGGTCGGGAACAGATACGCAGTATTTT	CASSRRSGTDTQYF	.	many	TRBV7-2	TRBJ2-3
TGTGCCAGCAGCGTAGGTTTGAGCACCGGGGAGCTGTTTTTT	CASSVGLSTGELFF	.	many	TRBV9	TRBJ2-2
TGTGCCAGCAGCTTAGCAGGGGCGGGAATGAACACTGAAGCTTTCTTT	CASSLAGAGMNTEAFF	.	many	TRBV7-2	TRBJ1-1
TGTGCCAGCAGCTTAGTGGGTATGAACACTGAAGCTTTCTTT	CASSLVGMNTEAFF	.	many	TRBV7-2	TRBJ1-1
TGTGCCAGCAGCCCAGACAGGCAGATCGCGCTGGACAATGAGCAGTTCTTC	CASSPDRQIALDNEQFF	.	.	TRBV5-6	TRBJ2-1
TGTGCCAGCAGCCCCGCAGATACGCAGTATTTT	CASSPADTQYF	.	many	TRBV7-2	TRBJ2-3
TGCAGTGCTAGGGGACTAGCGGGGAGGGAGTACGAGCAGTACTTC	CSARGLAGREYEQYF	TRBD2	many	TRBV20-1	TRBJ2-7
TGCGCCAGCAGCTTGGAAAGGTCGAACACCGGGGAGCTGTTTTTT	CASSLERSNTGELFF	.	.	TRBV5-1	TRBJ2-2
TGTGCCAGCAGCAAAGACAGGTTCGGAGACGAGCAGTACTTC	CASSKDRFGDEQYF	.	few	TRBV21-1	TRBJ2-7
TGTGCCAGCAGTTTTAGTGCGGGGACCACAGATACGCAGTATTTT	CASSFSAGTTDTQYF	.	many	TRBV12-3/TRBV12-4	TRBJ2-3
TGTGCCAGCAGCCGATCTAGACAGGGAACTGACCATCCTCCCCTCCACTTT	CASSRSRQGTDHPPLHF	TRBD1	many	TRBV4-2	TRBJ1-6
TGTGCCAGCAGTGCCCGGGACAGGGACACAGATACGCAGTATTTT	CASSARDRDTDTQYF	TRBD1	many	TRBV6-1	TRBJ2-3
TGTGCCAGTAGTGCGGGGACAGGGTTTGCCGGGGAGCTGTTTTTT	CASSAGTGFAGELFF	TRBD1	few	TRBV19	TRBJ2-2
TGCAGTGCTAGAGGTCTAGCGGGGGACACAGATACGCAGTATTTT	CSARGLAGDTDTQYF	TRBD2	few	TRBV20-1	TRBJ2-3
TGTGCCAGCAGCCAAGCGGGAGATGGTGAGCAGTTCTTC	CASSQAGDGEQFF	TRBD2	many	TRBV11-2	TRBJ2-1
TGTGCCAGCTCACCGGGACAGTATAATTCACCCCTCCACTTT	CASSPGQYNSPLHF	TRBD1	many	TRBV18	TRBJ1-6
TGCAGCGTCTCAGGGGGAATCCACTACGAGCAGTACTTC	CSVSGGIHYEQYF	TRBD1	many	TRBV29-1	TRBJ2-7
TGCAGTGCCACTACTAGCCCCTCCTACAATGAGCAGTTCTTC	CSATTSPSYNEQFF	.	many	TRBV20-1	TRBJ2-1
TGCAGTGCTAGTCAGGGCTCTGGAAACACCATATATTTT	CSASQGSGNTIYF	.	many	TRBV20-1	TRBJ1-3
TGTGCCAGCAGCGTTCTACCGCTAAGCTCTGGAAACACCATATATTTT	CASSVLPLSSGNTIYF	.	.	TRBV7-9	TRBJ1-3
TGTGCCAGCAGTTCCGGGGATAGCAATCAGCCCCAGCATTTT	CASSSGDSNQPQHF	.	many	TRBV12-3/TRBV12-4	TRBJ1-5
TGTGCCAGCAGTTCTCGGGGGGTGACCCAGTACTTC	CASSSRGVTQYF	TRBD2	many	TRBV6-2/TRBV6-3	TRBJ2-5
TGTGCCAGCAGTTTTTCTGCAGATTATGGCTACACCTTC	CASSFSADYGYTF	.	many	TRBV12-3/TRBV12-4	TRBJ1-2
TGCGCCAGCAGCGCGCAGGGACGTCATGAAAAACTGTTTTTT	CASSAQGRHEKLFF	.	many	TRBV5-1	TRBJ1-4
TGTGCCAGCAGCTTAGGTTACAGGGGGCGAGAGCAGTACTTC	CASSLGYRGREQYF	TRBD1	.	TRBV7-2	TRBJ2-7
TGTGCCAGCGGTGACAGGGAAGAGACCCAGTACTTC	CASGDREETQYF	TRBD1	once	TRBV6-2/TRBV6-3	TRBJ2-5
TGCGCCAGCAGTGACGTGGCGGGGGTAGAGACCCAGTACTTC	CASSDVAGVETQYF	TRBD2	.	TRBV10-2	TRBJ2-5
TGTGCCAGCAGCCCTTCGTCAATGAACACTGAAGCTTTCTTT	CASSPSSMNTEAFF	.	many	TRBV9	TRBJ1-1
TGTGCCAGCACCAGAACCGGGGAACAGGGGATCCGATACTATGGCTACACCTTC	CASTRTGEQGIRYYGYTF	TRBD1	many	TRBV6-1	TRBJ1-2
TGTGCCAGCAGTCACAGCACAGATACGCAGTATTTT	CASSHSTDTQYF	.	many	TRBV12-3/TRBV12-4	TRBJ2-3
TGTACCAGCAGCTTAGTCGGCACCGGGGAGCTGTTTTTT	CTSSLVGTGELFF	.	few	TRBV7-9	TRBJ2-2
TGCGCCAGCAGCCAAGGGGAAGCCCCCTACAATGAGCAGTTCTTC	CASSQGEAPYNEQFF	.	many	TRBV4-1	TRBJ2-1
TGTGCCAGCAGCTGGGATAGGGGGAATGAGCAGTTCTTC	CASSWDRGNEQFF	.	many	TRBV7-2	TRBJ2-1
TGTGCCAGCAGCTTAGACCTAGCGGGCTACGAGCAGTACTTC	CASSLDLAGYEQYF	TRBD2	many	TRBV7-9	TRBJ2-7
TGTGCCAGCAGCCAAGGGCCCAGCTCCTACAATGAGCAGTTCTTC	CASSQGPSSYNEQFF	.	many	TRBV3-1	TRBJ2-1
TGCAGTGCTAGAGTGAGCGGGTGGTCAGATACGCAGTATTTT	CSARVSGWSDTQYF	.	few	TRBV20-1	TRBJ2-3
TGTGCCAGCAGGGGCCGACTCGGCGCCTACGAGCAGTACTTC	CASRGRLGAYEQYF	.	few	TRBV6-2/TRBV6-3	TRBJ2-7
TGTGCCAGCGCAATTTCCCCTCGGCCCAGTAGCACTGAAGCTTTCTTT	CASAISPRPSSTEAFF	.	many	TRBV25-1	TRBJ1-1
TGTGCCAGCAGCCCCGGGACGACCAGAGCTTTCTTT	CASSPGTTRAFF	.	few	TRBV6-5	TRBJ1-1
TGCAGTGCTAGAGATCTAACTAGCGGGATTGACGAGCAGTACTTC	CSARDLTSGIDEQYF	TRBD2	few	TRBV20-1	TRBJ2-7
TGTGCCAGCAGCTTAGTGGGAGAGAGACAGTTCTTC	CASSLVGERQFF	.	.	TRBV7-9	TRBJ2-1
TGTGCCAGTAAGGCAGGGGGGGGCACCGGGGAGCTGTTTTTT	CASKAGGGTGELFF	.	few	TRBV19	TRBJ2-2
TGTGCCAGCAGCCCCCAAGTACAGGGTCTCAATCAGCCCCAGCATTTT	CASSPQVQGLNQPQHF	.	many	TRBV7-8	TRBJ1-5
TGCAGCGCTGAACCTTCCTCTGGAAACACCATATATTTT	CSAEPSSGNTIYF	.	.	TRBV29-1	TRBJ1-3
TGTGCCAGCAGCTTATCCCGTGACAGGGTGACAGATACGCAGTATTTT	CASSLSRDRVTDTQYF	TRBD1	many	TRBV11-2	TRBJ2-3
TGTGCCAGCTCGCAGGGGGACAACACTGAAGCTTTCTTT	CASSQGDNTEAFF	TRBD1	many	TRBV18	TRBJ1-1
TGTGCCAGCAGCGTCAACAGGAACACTGAAGCTTTCTTT	CASSVNRNTEAFF	.	many	TRBV7-2	TRBJ1-1